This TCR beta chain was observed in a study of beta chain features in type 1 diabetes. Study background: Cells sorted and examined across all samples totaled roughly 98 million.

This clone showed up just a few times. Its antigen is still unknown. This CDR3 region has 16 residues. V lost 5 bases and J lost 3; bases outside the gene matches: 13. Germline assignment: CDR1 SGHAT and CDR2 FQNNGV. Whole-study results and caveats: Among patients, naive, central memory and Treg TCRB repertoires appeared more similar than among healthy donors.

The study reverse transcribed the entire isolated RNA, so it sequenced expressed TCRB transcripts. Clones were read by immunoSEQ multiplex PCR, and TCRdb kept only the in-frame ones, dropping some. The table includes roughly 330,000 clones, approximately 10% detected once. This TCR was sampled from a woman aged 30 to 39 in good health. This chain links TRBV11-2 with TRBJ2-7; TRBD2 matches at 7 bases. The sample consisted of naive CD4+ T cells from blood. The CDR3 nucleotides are TGTGCCAGCAGCGGAGGGAGGGGCTTAGGGGTCTACGAGCAGTACTTC. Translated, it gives CASSGGRGLGVYEQYF. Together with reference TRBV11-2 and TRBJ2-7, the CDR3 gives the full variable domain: EAGVAQSPRYKIIEKRQSVAFWCNPISGHATLYWYQQILGQGPKLLIQFQNNGVVDDSQLPKDRFSAERLKGVDSTLKIQPAKLEDSAVYLCASSGGRGLGVYEQYFGPGTRLTVT.